This is a list of T cell receptor beta chains from one sample in a study of cytomegalovirus exposure and HLA in healthy donors. TCRdb's table, derived via immunoSEQ multiplex PCR, lists solely in-frame clones and lacks some. The sample has 110,000 or so clones; around 68% are singletons. The sequenced sample consisted of PBMCs. These receptors were obtained from a woman between 40 and 55 years old in good health and CMV-seropositive. Each CDR3 is given with its conserved first and last residue. A D gene is named only where the DNA matches it firmly. Only some rows state a clone size, as once, few, many or a class for expanded clones.

.	once	TRBV7-3	TRBJ2-7	CASSLDRYYEQYF	TGTGCCAGCAGCTTAGACAGATACTACGAGCAGTACTTC
TRBD1	.	TRBV19	TRBJ1-1	CASIETGGAGTEAFF	TGTGCCAGCATAGAGACAGGGGGCGCGGGGACTGAAGCTTTCTTT
.	few	TRBV19	TRBJ2-2	CASSRGAGELFF	TGTGCCAGTAGCCGGGGTGCCGGGGAGCTGTTTTTT
TRBD1	once	TRBV6-1	TRBJ1-1	CASSGDRGRGGPEAFF	TGTGCCAGCAGTGGCGACAGGGGGCGCGGGGGCCCTGAAGCTTTCTTT
TRBD2	.	TRBV4-2	TRBJ2-1	CASSQGPSGGDNEQFF	TGTGCCAGCAGCCAAGGGCCTAGCGGGGGGGACAATGAGCAGTTCTTC
TRBD2	.	TRBV29-1	TRBJ2-1	CSAEASGSGSGNEQFF	TGCAGCGCGGAGGCTAGCGGGAGTGGATCTGGCAATGAGCAGTTCTTC
.	.	TRBV5-1	TRBJ2-2	CASSLTQGGGELFF	TGCGCCAGCAGCTTGACCCAGGGCGGCGGGGAGCTGTTTTTT
TRBD1	.	TRBV7-3	TRBJ1-1	CASSSDRGGTEAFF	TGTGCCAGCAGCTCCGACAGGGGTGGCACTGAAGCTTTCTTT
TRBD1	.	TRBV18	TRBJ1-2	CASSSQGFGGYTF	TGTGCCAGCTCATCACAGGGGTTCGGAGGCTACACCTTC
TRBD1	.	TRBV5-1	TRBJ2-1	CASSVAGTGGINEQFF	TGCGCCAGCAGCGTCGCCGGGACAGGGGGTATCAATGAGCAGTTCTTC
.	.	TRBV4-1	TRBJ1-5	CASSQIGEFNQPQHF	TGCGCCAGCAGCCAAATTGGGGAGTTTAATCAGCCCCAGCATTTT
.	.	TRBV27	TRBJ1-5	CASNPHLGHHNQPQHF	TGTGCCAGCAACCCACACCTAGGACACCACAATCAGCCCCAGCATTTT
TRBD2	.	TRBV19	TRBJ2-1	CASKASGGARITADNEQFF	TGTGCCAGTAAGGCTAGCGGGGGGGCCAGGATCACAGCTGACAATGAGCAGTTCTTC
TRBD1	.	TRBV7-2	TRBJ1-2	CASSLAVTGIGYTF	TGTGCCAGCAGCTTAGCGGTGACAGGGATAGGCTACACCTTC
.	once	TRBV7-2	TRBJ1-2	CASTVLSGVGYTF	TGTGCCAGCACCGTCCTCTCGGGTGTTGGCTACACCTTC
.	.	TRBV6-6	TRBJ2-2	CASQRDIGLVGELFF	TGTGCCAGCCAGCGGGACATAGGACTAGTCGGGGAGCTGTTTTTT
TRBD1	.	TRBV6-5	TRBJ1-3	CASKQTGSGNTIYF	TGTGCCAGCAAACAGACAGGGTCTGGAAACACCATATATTTT
TRBD2	.	TRBV29-1	TRBJ2-3	CSVGLAGITDTQYF	TGCAGCGTTGGGCTAGCGGGGATCACAGATACGCAGTATTTT
.	once	TRBV6-5	TRBJ1-6	CASSYSNRASSPLHF	TGTGCCAGCAGTTACTCGAACAGGGCTAGTTCACCCCTCCACTTT
TRBD2	.	TRBV29-1	TRBJ2-7	CSVDRGGYDYEQYF	TGCAGCGTTGACCGGGGGGGGTACGACTACGAGCAGTACTTC
TRBD1	.	TRBV7-9	TRBJ2-3	CASSRGQVEYTDTQYF	TGTGCCAGCAGCAGGGGACAGGTGGAATACACAGATACGCAGTATTTT
TRBD1	once	TRBV30	TRBJ1-1	CAWRKQGGDTEAFF	TGTGCCTGGAGAAAACAGGGGGGAGACACTGAAGCTTTCTTT
TRBD1	.	TRBV5-1	TRBJ1-4	CASSEGTANEKLFF	TGCGCCAGCAGCGAAGGGACAGCGAATGAAAAACTGTTTTTT
.	.	TRBV2	TRBJ1-1	CASSDQRATEAFF	TGTGCCAGCAGTGACCAGAGGGCCACTGAAGCTTTCTTT
.	few	TRBV11-3	TRBJ1-1	CASSLIRGGAFF	TGTGCCAGCAGCTTAATCCGGGGGGGAGCTTTCTTT
TRBD1	.	TRBV5-4	TRBJ1-2	CASSRTGGIDGYTF	TGTGCCAGCAGCAGGACAGGGGGCATCGATGGCTACACCTTC
.	.	TRBV7-9	TRBJ1-4	CASSKARTTGRFNEKPFF	TGTGCCAGCAGCAAGGCACGGACTACAGGTCGCTTTAATGAAAAACCGTTTTTT
.	.	TRBV5-1	TRBJ2-5	CASGDKETQYF	TGCGCCAGCGGGGACAAAGAGACCCAGTACTTC
TRBD1	few	TRBV18	TRBJ2-3	CASSPLGQDTQYF	TGTGCCAGCTCACCACTGGGACAGGATACGCAGTATTTT
.	.	TRBV19	TRBJ1-1	CASSINLGVNTEAFF	TGTGCCAGTAGTATAAATTTAGGGGTGAACACTGAAGCTTTCTTT
.	few	TRBV14	TRBJ1-6	CASSQTGTAYNSPLHF	TGTGCCAGCAGCCAAACCGGGACTGCCTATAATTCACCCCTCCACTTT
.	.	TRBV10-3	TRBJ1-5	CAISESGQQSNQPQHF	TGTGCCATCAGTGAGTCTGGGCAGCAATCCAATCAGCCCCAGCATTTT
TRBD1	.	TRBV5-1	TRBJ2-2	CASSPGTANTGELFF	TGCGCCAGCAGCCCCGGGACAGCAAACACCGGGGAGCTGTTTTTT
TRBD1	.	TRBV7-2	TRBJ1-2	CASSLGQDGKGYTF	TGTGCCAGCAGCCTAGGACAGGACGGGAAGGGCTACACCTTC